The text below deals with one T cell receptor (beta chain). Its antigen is unknown. The data were produced by immunoSEQ multiplex PCR, yet TCRdb's version contains in-frame clones alone and is incomplete. The sample consists of 29,000 or so clones, roughly 80% of them appearing once. The record originates from a study of a mutant IDH1 vaccine in newly diagnosed glioma. As for the study in general: Once 4-6 weeks had passed after radiotherapy alone, vaccination started, or it started with temozolomide cycles. An approximately 62% male, around 38% female split and a mean age of around 41 years characterized treated patients. Notes on the study in general: It seemed that pseudoprogression was not linked to changes in the top peripheral T cell clonotypes. It was about 93% of patients that developed vaccine-induced immune responses.

Time point here: week 23, last vaccination. Each vaccine dose was 300 ug of mutant IDH1 20-mer peptide, with topical imiquimod. The sequencing here drew on PBMCs, taken from a glioma patient whose treatment included an IDH1 peptide vaccine. The sequence was obtained from a woman in her late teens or twenties with glioma.

For the CDR3, the DNA is TGTGCCAGCAGTCCACAGGGTAGCACCGGGGAGCTGTTTTTT. Its translation: CASSPQGSTGELFF. This rearrangement joins TRBV6-4 to TRBJ2-2; D may be TRBD1 (6 bases). This CDR3 is built from 14 residues. V was pared by 5 bases and J by 4 bases, with 11 bases between. The germline gives CDR1 MRHNA, CDR2 SNTAGT.